The 10 T cell receptor beta chains below come from one sample, sequenced in a study of blood T cell repertoires in COVID-19. Sequencing was performed with immunoSEQ multiplex PCR; in TCRdb, only in-frame clones are kept and a portion is missing. The table lists a few hundred thousand clones, 70% to 90% of them singletons. Sequencing was carried out using peripheral blood. Receptors were obtained from a man younger than 35 with active or convalescent COVID-19.

The rearrangement links TRBV28 to TRBJ1-5, with D possibly TRBD1 on 5 matching bases. CDR3 length: 14 amino acids. V was trimmed by 6 bases and J by 5 bases, leaving 14 bases between them. Germline assignment: CDR1 MDHEN and CDR2 SYDVKM. The CDR3 bases are TGTGCCAGCAGCCCTTCCGGGGGGGATCAGCCCCAGCATTTT. Its protein product is CASSPSGGDQPQHF.

The chain couples TRBV7-2 to TRBJ1-1, with TRBD1 identical over 7 bases. CDR1 SGHTA and CDR2 FQGNSA come from the germline V gene. CDR3 size: 16 residues. V dropped 5 bases and J dropped 0; count of bases not matched to a gene: 9. This CDR3 is CASSQDRVYLNTEAFF. CDR3 bases: TGTGCCAGCAGCCAAGACAGGGTTTATCTGAACACTGAAGCTTTCTTT.

In the case of this clone: A read error may produce the germline difference seen at one junction end. The chain employs TRBV7-7 and TRBJ2-1; 10 bases map to TRBD2. The CDR3 is 14 residues long. Germline V gives CDR1 SSHAT, CDR2 FNYEAQ (reference sequence). CDR3 coding DNA: TGTGCTAGCAGCGAGAGCGGGAGGGCCAATGAGCAGTTCTTC. It yields the protein CASSESGRANEQFF.

The J gene is TRBJ2-7, the V gene TRBV5-6; D gene unclear. The V end lost 3 bases, the J end lost 2 bases, and 3 bases lay between the germline ends. CDR1 and CDR2 from the germline V gene are SGHDT and YYEEEE. CDR3 length: 11 residues. The CDR3 nucleotides read TGTGCCAGCAGCTCCACCTACGAGCAGTACTTC. It encodes CASSSTYEQYF.

This clone was seen a handful of times. V usage is TRBV14 and J usage is TRBJ2-5; D is perhaps TRBD1 (6 bases). V was shortened by 2 bases and J by 1 base, with 17 bases between the two germline ends. Germline assignment: CDR1 SGHDN and CDR2 FVKESK. The CDR3 spans 17 residues. CDR3 sequence: CASSQRTGTNRQETQYF. CDR3 DNA sequence: TGTGCCAGCAGCCAACGAACAGGGACCAACCGCCAAGAGACCCAGTACTTC. The whole variable domain, filled in from reference TRBV14 and TRBJ2-5, reads EAGVTQFPSHSVIEKGQTVTLRCDPISGHDNLYWYRRVMGKEIKFLLHFVKESKQDESGMPNNRFLAERTGGTYSTLKVQPAELEDSGVYFCASSQRTGTNRQETQYFGPGTRLLVL.

The chain employs TRBV7-9 and TRBJ1-6; D not certain. Trimming removed 5 bases from V and 8 bases from J, with 13 bases in between. From germline, CDR1 is SEHNR and CDR2 FQNEAQ (reference sequence). This CDR3 is built from 14 residues. The CDR3 protein is CASSPSALDSPLHF. DNA for the CDR3: TGTGCCAGCAGCCCTTCAGCGTTGGATTCACCCCTCCACTTT.

This sequence joins TRBV4-3 and TRBJ2-1; 16 nucleotides align to TRBD2. The CDR3 has 21 residues. The V gene end was trimmed by 2 bases and the J gene end by 0 bases; junction bases not matched to a gene: 10. Germline-derived CDR1 and CDR2 are LGHNA and YSLEER. CDR3 coding DNA: TGCGCCAGCAGCCAATGGAAGGGACTAGCGGGGGGGTTAAGCTCCTACAATGAGCAGTTCTTC. Translating it yields CASSQWKGLAGGLSSYNEQFF.

The chain joins TRBV9 to TRBJ1-4, with D maybe TRBD1 (6 bases). Germline values: CDR1 SGDLS, CDR2 YYNGEE. V was pared by 0 bases and J by 5 bases, with 11 bases between. This CDR3 has 15 residues. CDR3 in amino acids: CASSVGTDSNEKLFF. The CDR3 DNA reads as TGTGCCAGCAGCGTAGGGACAGACTCGAATGAAAAACTGTTTTTT.

The V gene is TRBV4-2, the J gene TRBJ1-6; D is possibly TRBD1 (5 bases). The CDR3 loop spans 16 amino acids. Trimming removed 1 base from V and 1 base from J, with 8 bases in between. Germline V CDR1 and CDR2: LGHNA, YNFKEQ. CDR3 region: CASSQGGVSYNSPLHF. As DNA, the CDR3 is TGTGCCAGCAGCCAAGGGGGGGTGTCCTATAATTCACCCCTCCACTTT.

On this clone itself: The sample carries other DNA sequences with the same CDR3. The DNA of the CDR3 is TGTGCCAGCAGCCCCAGCGGGTCTTCCTACAATGAGCAGTTCTTC. This codes for CASSPSGSSYNEQFF. This chain joins TRBV6-2 or TRBV6-3 and TRBJ2-1, with D perhaps matching TRBD2 (6 bases). There are 15 residues in the CDR3. CDR1 and CDR2 from the germline V gene are MNHEY and SVGEGT. V gave up 6 bases and J gave up 1 base, with 13 bases separating them.